This entry concerns a single T cell receptor (beta chain). Its antigen is undetermined. This entry belongs to a study of glioma-infiltrating T cells. The CDR3 sequence is 14 residues long. The V segment lost 8 bases and the J segment 1 base; nucleotides outside the gene matches: 7. Germline CDR1 and CDR2: LNHDA and SQIVND (reference sequence). TCR alpha and beta CDR3 regions were amplified from RNA using iRepertoire nested multiplex PCR. One-step reverse transcription and amplification started from around 100-400 ng of tissue mRNA or PBMC total RNA. In TCRdb, the multiplex PCR reads were re-called with MiXCR into one record per CDR3 protein. The table lists 300,000 to 400,000 distinct CDR3 sequences, about two fifths of them singletons. Findings of the study overall: Shared blood CDR3 signature motifs marked patients with low tissue-blood divergence. Gliomas, especially low-grade, showed above-expected tissue-blood divergence; non-neoplastic patients showed below.

The specimen was glioma tissue, nonneoplastic brain tissue, or PBMCs (not recorded which). The receptor was derived from a human donor with low-grade glioma or glioblastoma, undergoing nonglioma brain surgery, or in good health (not recorded which). V usage is TRBV19 and J usage is TRBJ2-5, with 7 nucleotides matching TRBD2. This CDR3 reads CASQASGLQETQYF. The CDR3 DNA reads as TGTGCCAGTCAAGCTAGCGGCCTCCAAGAGACCCAGTACTTC.